The 2 T cell receptor beta chains in this list originate from one sample, sequenced in a study of cytomegalovirus exposure and HLA in healthy donors (dated by TCRdb to 2015 to 2018). Libraries came from the immunoSEQ multiplex PCR assay. For the multiplex PCR, a mixture combining 60 forward primers for TCR Vbeta segments and 13 reverse primers for TCR Jbeta segments was used. In its TCRdb copy, this immuneACCESS table keeps in-frame sequences only and misses some clones. Where compared with another copy, unresolved V genes explain less than half of these, and the others have no known cause. This sample gives 120,000 or so clones in total; approximately 66% of them show up just once. The biggest ten clones account for less than 9% of the sample. The sequenced sample consisted of PBMCs. All receptors derive from a woman aged 40-49 years in good health and CMV-seropositive.

The chain couples TRBV11-2 to TRBJ1-6, with D perhaps matching TRBD1 (5 bases). The ends were cut back, 1 base at V and 9 bases at J, with 10 bases in the middle. CDR3 length equals 14 residues. The germline CDR1 and CDR2 sequences are SGHAT and FQNNGV. CDR3 region: CASSLGQGGSPLHF. CDR3 nucleotide sequence: TGTGCCAGCAGCTTAGGCCAGGGCGGTTCACCCCTCCACTTT.

This clone was seen more than once but under ten times. The chain couples TRBV6-1 to TRBJ2-6; 8 nucleotides line up with TRBD1. The trim removed 3 bases at V and 2 bases at J, leaving 3 bases unmatched. Looked up from germline, CDR1 is MNHNS and CDR2 is SASEGT. The CDR3 has 16 amino acids. The CDR3 sequence is CASSEAGQAGANVLTF. The CDR3 DNA reads TGTGCCAGCAGTGAGGCGGGACAGGCTGGGGCCAACGTCCTGACTTTC.